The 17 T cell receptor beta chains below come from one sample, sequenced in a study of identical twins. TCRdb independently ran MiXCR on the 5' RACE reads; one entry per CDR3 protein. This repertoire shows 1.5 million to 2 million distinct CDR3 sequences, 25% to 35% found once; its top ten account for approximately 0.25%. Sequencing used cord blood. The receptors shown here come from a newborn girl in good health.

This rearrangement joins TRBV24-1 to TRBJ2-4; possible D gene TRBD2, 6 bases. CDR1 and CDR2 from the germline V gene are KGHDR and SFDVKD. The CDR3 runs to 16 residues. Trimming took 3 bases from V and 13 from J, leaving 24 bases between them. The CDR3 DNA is TGTGCCACCAGTGATCCTCGGGCGGGAACCTACAATGAGCAGTACTTC. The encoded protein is CATSDPRAGTYNEQYF.

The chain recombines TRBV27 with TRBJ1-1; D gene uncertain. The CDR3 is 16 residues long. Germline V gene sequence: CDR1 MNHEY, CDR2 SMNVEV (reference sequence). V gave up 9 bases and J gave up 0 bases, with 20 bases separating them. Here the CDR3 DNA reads TGTGCCAGTATTGAACGCCTAGGAAAGCTGAACACTGAAGCTTTCTTT. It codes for CASIERLGKLNTEAFF.

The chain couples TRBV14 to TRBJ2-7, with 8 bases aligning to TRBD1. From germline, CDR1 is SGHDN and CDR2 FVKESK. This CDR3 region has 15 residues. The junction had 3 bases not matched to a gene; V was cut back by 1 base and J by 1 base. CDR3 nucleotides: TGTGCCAGCAGCCAAGCAAACAGGGGGTCCTACGAGCAGTACTTC. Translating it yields CASSQANRGSYEQYF.

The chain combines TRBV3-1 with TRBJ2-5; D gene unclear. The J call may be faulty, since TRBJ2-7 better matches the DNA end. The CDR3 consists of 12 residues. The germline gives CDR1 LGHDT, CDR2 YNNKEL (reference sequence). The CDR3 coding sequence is TGTGCCAGCAGCCAATTGGAAGGCGAGCAGTACTTC. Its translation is CASSQLEGEQYF.

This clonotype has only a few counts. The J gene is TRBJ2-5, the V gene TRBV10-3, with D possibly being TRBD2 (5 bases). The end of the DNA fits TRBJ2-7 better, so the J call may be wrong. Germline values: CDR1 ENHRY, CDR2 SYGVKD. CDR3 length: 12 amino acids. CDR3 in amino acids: CAISPLGSEQYF. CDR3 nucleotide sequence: TGTGCCATCAGTCCACTAGGTAGCGAGCAGTACTTC.

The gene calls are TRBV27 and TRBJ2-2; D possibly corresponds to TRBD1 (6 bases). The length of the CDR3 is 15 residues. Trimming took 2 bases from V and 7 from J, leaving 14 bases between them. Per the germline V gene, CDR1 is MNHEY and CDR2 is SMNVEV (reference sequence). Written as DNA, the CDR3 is TGTGCCAGCAGTTTAGCAGGGGCGGCGGTCGGGGAGCTGTTTTTT. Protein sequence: CASSLAGAAVGELFF.

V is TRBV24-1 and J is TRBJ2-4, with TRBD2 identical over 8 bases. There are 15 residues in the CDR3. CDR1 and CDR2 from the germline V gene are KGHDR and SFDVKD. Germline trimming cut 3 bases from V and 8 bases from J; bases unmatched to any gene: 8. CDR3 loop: CATSDGASGRHIQYF. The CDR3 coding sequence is TGTGCCACCAGTGATGGGGCTAGCGGGCGGCACATTCAGTACTTC.

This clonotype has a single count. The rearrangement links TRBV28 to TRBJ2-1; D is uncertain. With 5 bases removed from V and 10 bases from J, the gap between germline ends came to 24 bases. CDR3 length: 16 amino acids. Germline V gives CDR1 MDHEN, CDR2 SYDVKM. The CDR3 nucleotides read TGTGCCAGCAGTCCCGACGGGTTTCCGAGCTCCTACGAGCAGTTCTTC. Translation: CASSPDGFPSSYEQFF.

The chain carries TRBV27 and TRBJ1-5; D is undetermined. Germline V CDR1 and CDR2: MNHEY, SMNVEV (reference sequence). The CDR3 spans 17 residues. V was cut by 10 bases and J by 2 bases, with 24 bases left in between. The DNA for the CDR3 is TGTGCCAACCCCTTAGGGAGGGATCAGTCGGGCAATCAGCCCCAGCATTTT. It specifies CANPLGRDQSGNQPQHF.

CDR3 in DNA: TGTGCCAGCAGTTTGGTACAGACGAACACTGAAGCTTTCTTT. The encoded protein is CASSLVQTNTEAFF. This chain joins TRBV28 and TRBJ1-1; no clear D gene. V was cut by 3 bases and J by 1 base, with 9 bases left in between. CDR1 is MDHEN and CDR2 is SYDVKM in the germline V gene. The CDR3 spans 14 residues. The complete variable domain, with remaining parts taken from reference TRBV28 and TRBJ1-1, reads DVKVTQSSRYLVKRTGEKVFLECVQDMDHENMFWYRQDPGLGLRLIYFSYDVKMKEKGDIPEGYSVSREKKERFSLILESASTNQTSMYLCASSLVQTNTEAFFGQGTRLTVV.

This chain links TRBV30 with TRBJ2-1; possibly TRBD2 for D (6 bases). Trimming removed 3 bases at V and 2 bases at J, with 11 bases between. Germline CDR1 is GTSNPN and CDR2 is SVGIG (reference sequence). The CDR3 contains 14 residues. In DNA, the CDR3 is TGTGCCTGGAGCGCGGGGCTCACCTACAATGAGCAGTTCTTC. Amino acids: CAWSAGLTYNEQFF.

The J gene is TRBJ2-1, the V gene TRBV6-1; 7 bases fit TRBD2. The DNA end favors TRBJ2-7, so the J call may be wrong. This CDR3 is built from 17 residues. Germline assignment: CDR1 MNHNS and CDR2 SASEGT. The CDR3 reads CASRVRNGRSPYNEQYF. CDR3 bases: TGTGCCAGCAGGGTTCGGAACGGGAGGAGCCCCTACAATGAGCAGTACTTC.

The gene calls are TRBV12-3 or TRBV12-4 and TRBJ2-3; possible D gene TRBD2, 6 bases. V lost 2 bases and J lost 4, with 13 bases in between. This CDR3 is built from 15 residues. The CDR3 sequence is CASSLRGGGPDTQYF. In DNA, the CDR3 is TGTGCCAGCAGTTTACGGGGAGGAGGTCCAGATACGCAGTATTTT.

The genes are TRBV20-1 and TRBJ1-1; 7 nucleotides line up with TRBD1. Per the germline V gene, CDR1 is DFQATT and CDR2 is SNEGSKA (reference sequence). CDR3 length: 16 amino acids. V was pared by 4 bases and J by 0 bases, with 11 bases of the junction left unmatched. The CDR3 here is CSANCRPTGVNTEAFF. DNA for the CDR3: TGCAGTGCTAATTGTCGACCTACAGGGGTGAACACTGAAGCTTTCTTT.

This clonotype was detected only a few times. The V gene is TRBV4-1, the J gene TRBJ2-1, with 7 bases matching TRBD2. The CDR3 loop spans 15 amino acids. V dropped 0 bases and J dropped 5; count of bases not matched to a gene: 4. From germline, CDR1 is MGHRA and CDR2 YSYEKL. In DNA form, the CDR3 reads TGCGCCAGCAGCCAAGACCCTAGCGGCAACAATGAGCAGTTCTTC. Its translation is CASSQDPSGNNEQFF.

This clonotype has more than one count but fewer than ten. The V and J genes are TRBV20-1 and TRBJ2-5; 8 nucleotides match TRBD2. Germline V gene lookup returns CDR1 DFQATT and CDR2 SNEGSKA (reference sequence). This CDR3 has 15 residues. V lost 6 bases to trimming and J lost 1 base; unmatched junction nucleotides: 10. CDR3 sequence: CSAKRGSGAQETQYF. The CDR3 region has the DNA TGCAGTGCAAAGAGGGGTAGCGGGGCCCAAGAGACCCAGTACTTC.

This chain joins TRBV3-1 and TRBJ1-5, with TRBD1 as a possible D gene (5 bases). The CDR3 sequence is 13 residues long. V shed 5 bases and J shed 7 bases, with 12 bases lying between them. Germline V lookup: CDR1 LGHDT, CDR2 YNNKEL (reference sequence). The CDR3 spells CASSSGGWQPQHF. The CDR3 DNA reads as TGTGCCAGCAGCTCGGGGGGGTGGCAGCCCCAGCATTTT.